A single sample gave rise to the 11 T cell receptor beta chains below, sequenced in a study of blood T cell repertoires in COVID-19. Produced via immunoSEQ multiplex PCR; TCRdb's table is partial and in-frame only. The profile covers approximately 15,000 clones, with roughly 80% appearing a single time and roughly 25% taken by the ten largest. The specimen was peripheral blood. These receptor sequences come from a man between 35 and 55 years old with active or convalescent COVID-19.

The chain links TRBV6-5 to TRBJ2-7, with TRBD2 matching over 11 bases. This CDR3 contains 14 residues. V gave up 5 bases and J gave up 3 bases; unmatched junction bases: 3. CDR1 is MNHEY and CDR2 is SVGAGI in the germline V gene. CDR3 nucleotides: TGTGCCAGCAGTACTAGCGGGGGAATCTACGAGCAGTACTTC. It is translated as CASSTSGGIYEQYF.

CDR3 in amino acids: CASSEAWRTEAFF. For the CDR3, the DNA is TGTGCCAGCAGTGAAGCGTGGAGGACTGAAGCTTTCTTT. The chain uses TRBV2 and TRBJ1-1; D gene uncertain. This CDR3 is built from 13 residues. CDR1 and CDR2 (germline): SNHLY, FYNNEI. The V and J ends lost 0 bases and 5 bases respectively, with 7 bases between them. Combining the CDR3 with reference TRBV2 and TRBJ1-1 gives the whole variable domain EPEVTQTPSHQVTQMGQEVILRCVPISNHLYFYWYRQILGQKVEFLVSFYNNEISEKSEIFDDQFSVERPDGSNFTLKIRSTKLEDSAMYFCASSEAWRTEAFFGQGTRLTVV.

By share, this clone counts as medium-sized. This sequence joins TRBV7-8 and TRBJ2-7, with TRBD1 matching 7 bases. After removal of 0 bases from V and 4 bases from J, the junction contained 6 bases not matched to a gene. The CDR3 is made up of 15 amino acids. Germline CDR1 SGHVS, CDR2 FQNEAQ. The CDR3 protein is CASSLAQGPSYEQYF. The CDR3 DNA reads TGTGCCAGCAGCTTAGCACAGGGGCCGTCGTACGAGCAGTACTTC.

This sequence joins TRBV5-5 and TRBJ1-1; D is possibly TRBD1 (6 bases). Germline lookup yields CDR1 SGHKS and CDR2 YYEKEE (reference sequence). V was shortened by 0 bases and J by 8 bases, with 11 bases between the two germline ends. The CDR3 runs to 13 residues. This CDR3 reads CASSLDIGTEAFF. The CDR3 DNA reads TGTGCCAGCAGCTTGGATATTGGGACAGAAGCTTTCTTT.

The chain combines TRBV6-5 with TRBJ1-3; D not resolved. CDR1 is MNHEY and CDR2 is SVGAGI in the germline V gene. The V gene lost 0 bases and the J gene lost 0 bases, with 9 bases spanning the gap. This CDR3 is 16 amino acids long. In DNA form, the CDR3 reads TGTGCCAGCAGTTACTCGGAGCTTTACTCTGGAAACACCATATATTTT. It encodes CASSYSELYSGNTIYF.

V usage is TRBV27 and J usage is TRBJ2-7; tentatively, D is TRBD1 (5 bases). Germline loops: CDR1 MNHEY, CDR2 SMNVEV (reference sequence). V was pared by 5 bases and J by 2 bases, with 16 bases between. This CDR3 spans 15 amino acids. The CDR3 loop is CASSTRVRVTYEQYF. DNA for the CDR3: TGTGCCAGCAGTACCAGGGTTCGGGTCACCTACGAGCAGTACTTC.

The CDR3 sequence is CASSQEAGGGEQFF. In DNA, the CDR3 is TGCGCCAGCAGCCAAGAAGCGGGAGGGGGTGAGCAGTTCTTC. The chain joins TRBV4-3 to TRBJ2-1, with 10 bases matching TRBD2. The CDR3 contains 14 residues. Germline CDR1 and CDR2: LGHNA and YSLEER. V lost 0 bases and J lost 9; bases outside the gene matches: 2.

The V call is TRBV19, the J call TRBJ2-7, with a weak D call TRBD2 (5 bases). The length of the CDR3 is 13 residues. The germline gives CDR1 LNHDA, CDR2 SQIVND (reference sequence). Trimming took off 5 bases at V and 6 bases at J, with 14 bases between the two ends. The CDR3 DNA sequence: TGTGCCAGTAGTGCAGAGGGCCGGGGCGAGCAGTACTTC. It yields the protein CASSAEGRGEQYF.

This clone was detected a few times. This chain uses TRBV7-2 with TRBJ2-3, with 8 bases lining up with TRBD2. Germline assignment: CDR1 SGHTA and CDR2 FQGNSA. The CDR3 extends over 14 amino acids. V was clipped by 4 bases and J by 4 bases; unmatched bases: 4. CDR3: CASSSGTRADTQYF. In DNA, the CDR3 is TGTGCCAGCAGCTCTGGGACTAGAGCAGATACGCAGTATTTT.

The rearrangement links TRBV7-2 to TRBJ2-6; D ambiguous. V was cut by 0 bases and J by 0 bases, with 9 bases left in between. Germline V lookup: CDR1 SGHTA, CDR2 FQGNSA. The CDR3 has 17 residues. DNA for the CDR3: TGTGCCAGCAGCTTAGCCGGAACTAACTCTGGGGCCAACGTCCTGACTTTC. Translated: CASSLAGTNSGANVLTF. Combining the CDR3 with reference TRBV7-2 and TRBJ2-6 gives the whole variable domain GAGVSQSPSNKVTEKGKDVELRCDPISGHTALYWYRQSLGQGLEFLIYFQGNSAPDKSGLPSDRFSAERTGGSVSTLTIQRTQQEDSAVYLCASSLAGTNSGANVLTFGAGSRLTVL.

The chain uses TRBV4-1 and TRBJ2-2; D not resolved. In germline, CDR1 is MGHRA, CDR2 YSYEKL. The CDR3 has 16 amino acids. Trimming left V 4 bases short and J 4 bases short, with 16 bases between. The CDR3 nucleotides read TGCGCCAGCAGCCGCGAAGGTCTAGGTGGCACCGGGGAGCTGTTTTTT. Its protein is CASSREGLGGTGELFF.